What follows is one T cell receptor (beta chain) and its context. No antigen is known for it. No much larger clonotype is one base removed from it; base qualities were not supplied. The sample originates from a study of T cell responses to AZD1222 COVID-19 vaccine (TCRdb year 2021). In the study overall: Because spike-specific TCR depth and breadth did not differ between the two schedules, AZD1222 recipients who got a second dose at roughly 4 weeks were pooled with those who got a second dose at roughly 12 weeks. Trial participants were enrolled into age subgroups of 18-55, 56-69 and 70-plus years, which contained roughly 150, 30 and 60 TCR-sequenced participants, respectively. A total of around 240 trial participants underwent TCR sequencing, of whom about 210 had received two doses of AZD1222 and 26 had received two doses of the MenACWY control vaccine. Beyond this particular receptor, the publication reports: CD4 TCRs associated with the vaccine covered the entire spike protein, and the dominant responses were in regions 160-218 and 743-854. Participants were mostly white British, with more females than males. The authors suggested clonal diversity may have been underestimated. The 56-69-year group was small, and its depth increase did not reach significance, likely because of low power. Conclusions about previously exposed vaccinees are limited, since just five to seven AZD1222 recipients were seropositive for SARS-CoV-2 at baseline. Nearly half of unique spike-specific TCRs reportedly recognized epitopes outside regions mutated in the B.1.351 and B.1.1.7 variants. After two AZD1222 doses, both the breadth and the depth of spike-specific TCRs were significantly higher than at day 0 and than in MenACWY recipients. Because no day 14 peak-response samples were available, repertoires were characterized only after the peak T cell response.

The CDR3 regions of human TCRbeta chains were analyzed by immunosequencing. The study's processing was this. Repertoire TCRs were matched against a reference library of SARS-CoV-2-specific TCRs generated with the MIRA antigen-specificity platform. Breadth was defined as the fraction of unique TCRs that were SARS-CoV-2-associated. Depth was defined as the fraction of total T cells that were SARS-CoV-2-associated. Using the MIRA data, each spike-specific TCR was mapped to the spike region that the TCR reacts to and placed in a CD4 or CD8 class. Log10-transformed breadth and depth values were compared by one-way ANOVA with Sidak's multiple comparisons tests. As stored in TCRdb, this immuneACCESS dataset retains in-frame rearrangements with V and J assigned. A fraction of the clones does not appear; measured against another copy, unresolved V genes explain less than half of the discrepancy, and the remainder lacks a known reason. V and J calls and clone size come straight from that table; D and trimming were deduced from the DNA. The sample table lists 120,000 or so clones, 75% to 90% of them with a count of one. Together, the top ten hold about 5.6% of the sample.

The sample's time point label, decoded: baseline before first vaccination. Vaccinee samples came from UK trials COV001 and COV002, including a single-blind randomized controlled phase 2/3 trial of AZD1222 (ChAdOx1 nCoV-19) in healthy adults. For TCRbeta chain sequencing, PBMC samples from trial participants were taken at day 0 and at day 28 after the second dose. The material sequenced was peripheral blood, taken on day 0 of AZD1222 vaccination. This receptor was obtained from an adult in good health.

The nucleotides are TGCGCCAGCAGCCAAGACGACCCCCCTGGGATTAATTCACCCCTCCACTTT. It codes for CASSQDDPPGINSPLHF. The rearranged chain carries TRBV4-3 and TRBJ1-6; no D segment can be confidently identified. V is shortened by 0 bases, J by 6 bases, and the region joining them spans 15 bases. The CDR3 sequence holds 17 residues, the cysteine and phenylalanine included. Only the CDR3 DNA stays, 51 bases, in frame from base 1. CDR1 and CDR2, looked up from the germline V gene, are LGHNA and YSLEER.